Listed here is a single T cell receptor (beta chain). Its cognate antigen is unknown. This CDR3 is 15 amino acids long. CDR1 and CDR2 (germline): LGHDT, YNNKEL (reference sequence). J lost 11 bases, V lost 4 bases, and 9 bases had no gene match. The sample belongs to a study of post-analysis software for immune sequencing data. The TCR beta cDNA libraries carried unique molecular identifiers. Some 500,000 cDNA molecules were obtained per 1 to 10 million input T cells. TCRdb reanalysed the PCR reads using MiXCR and keeps one entry per CDR3 protein. The table shows approximately 630,000 distinct CDR3 sequences, with roughly three fifths occurring only once. Overall study results and limits: Relative to controls, patients with multiple sclerosis showed significantly lower normalized Chao1 diversity. Under the F measure, samples that were prepared in one batch clustered strongly together. The study found TRBV5-6, TRBV5-1 and TRBV20-1 among about five TRBV segments more frequent in patients than controls.

This receptor was identified in a girl between 2 and 10 years old with multiple sclerosis. The specimen sequenced was blood. The chain joins TRBV3-1 to TRBJ2-5, with 14 bases that match TRBD2. CDR3 in DNA: TGTGCCAGCAGCCCGACTAGCGGGAGGGCTGGGGAGCAGTACTTC. It codes for CASSPTSGRAGEQYF.